The 8 T cell receptor beta chains listed next were all sequenced from one sample in a study of T cell responses to AZD1222 COVID-19 vaccine. The repertoire was sequenced with immunoSEQ multiplex PCR; TCRdb's copy has only in-frame clones and lacks some. The sample has about 120,000 clones, 91% seen once; the top ten hold 5% to 6%. This specimen was peripheral blood, taken on day 0 of AZD1222 vaccination. These TCRs come from an adult in good health.

The chain has TRBV19 and TRBJ2-2, with D perhaps TRBD2 (5 bases). The germline V and J ends were trimmed by 4 bases and 2 bases, with 11 bases remaining between them. There are 15 residues in the CDR3. Germline CDR1 LNHDA, CDR2 SQIVND (reference sequence). The CDR3 region has the DNA TGTGCCAGTAGTACGGACTTCTATAACACCGGGGAGCTGTTTTTT. Its translation: CASSTDFYNTGELFF.

This sequence joins TRBV20-1 and TRBJ1-2; 10 bases are a match to TRBD1. The germline V gene encodes CDR1 DFQATT and CDR2 SNEGSKA (reference sequence). V gave up 3 bases and J gave up 4 bases; unmatched junction bases: 11. The CDR3 runs to 16 residues. As DNA, the CDR3 is TGCAGTGCTAGTAGACAGGGGGCCGAGATCGGCTATGGCTACACCTTC. Its protein is CSASRQGAEIGYGYTF.

The chain employs TRBV4-1 and TRBJ1-2; D is undetermined. Trimming took off 3 bases at V and 2 bases at J, with 10 bases between the two ends. The CDR3 loop spans 14 amino acids. The germline V gene has CDR1 MGHRA and CDR2 YSYEKL. In DNA, the CDR3 is TGCGCCAGCAGCCAGGCCGACCAGAACTATGGCTACACCTTC. This translates into CASSQADQNYGYTF.

V gene TRBV15 combines with J gene TRBJ2-3; 8 bases are a match to TRBD2. Germline assignment: CDR1 LNHNV and CDR2 YYDKDF (reference sequence). V lost 0 bases, J lost 0 bases, and 2 bases stayed unmatched. The CDR3 totals 16 residues. As DNA, the CDR3 is TGTGCCACCAGCAGAGATCGCGGGAGGAGCACAGATACGCAGTATTTT. It yields the protein CATSRDRGRSTDTQYF.

The J gene is TRBJ1-4, the V gene TRBV30; D gene unclear. Germline lookup yields CDR1 GTSNPN and CDR2 SVGIG (reference sequence). The CDR3 consists of 12 residues. V was cut by 0 bases and J by 5 bases, with 4 bases left in between. Here the CDR3 reads CAWSVQNEKLFF. CDR3 DNA sequence: TGTGCCTGGAGTGTACAGAATGAAAAACTGTTTTTT.

This chain joins TRBV12-5 and TRBJ2-3; unclear D gene. Germline loops: CDR1 LGHNT, CDR2 FRNRAP. CDR3 length equals 12 residues. Here the CDR3 DNA reads TGTCTGATCCCTCACAATTCAGATACGCAGTATTTT. Its protein is CLIPHNSDTQYF.

This chain uses TRBV18 with TRBJ2-1; D is undetermined. Trimming removed 1 base at V and 5 bases at J, with 9 bases between. Looked up from germline, CDR1 is KGHSH and CDR2 is LQKENI. CDR3 length: 14 residues. CDR3 residues: CASSPHPLDNEQFF. CDR3 DNA sequence: TGTGCCAGCTCACCACACCCGCTAGACAATGAGCAGTTCTTC.

This clone has only a few counts. The chain recombines TRBV3-1 (or the pseudogene TRBV3-2) with TRBJ2-5; D might be TRBD2 (6 bases). Trimming cost V 7 bases and J 5 bases, with 20 bases left between them. The germline CDR1 and CDR2 sequences are LGHDT and YNNKEL (reference sequence). There are 15 residues in the CDR3. The CDR3 DNA follows: TGTGCCAGCAATCGGGGGAGTCAGGGATTCGAGACCCAGTACTTC. The encoded protein is CASNRGSQGFETQYF.